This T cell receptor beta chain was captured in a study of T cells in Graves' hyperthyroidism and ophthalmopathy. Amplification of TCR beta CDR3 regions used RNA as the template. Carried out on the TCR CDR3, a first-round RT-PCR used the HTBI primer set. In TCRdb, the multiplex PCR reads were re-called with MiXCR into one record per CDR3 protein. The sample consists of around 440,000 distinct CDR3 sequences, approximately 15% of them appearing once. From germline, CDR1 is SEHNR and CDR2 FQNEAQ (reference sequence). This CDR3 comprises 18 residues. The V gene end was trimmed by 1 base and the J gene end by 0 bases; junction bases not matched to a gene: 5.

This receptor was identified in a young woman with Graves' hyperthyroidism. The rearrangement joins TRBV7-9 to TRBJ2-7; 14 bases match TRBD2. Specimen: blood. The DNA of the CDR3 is TGTGCCAGCAGCTTAGGTGGGACTAGCGGGGGTAGCTCCTACGAGCAGTACTTC. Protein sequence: CASSLGGTSGGSSYEQYF.